Each of the 29 T cell receptor beta chains below was sequenced from the same sample in a study of OX40 agonist ivuxolimab in advanced cancers. Some clones are missing from TCRdb's copy, which holds only in-frame ones; the method was immunoSEQ multiplex PCR. This table holds tens of thousands of clones, around nine tenths found once. The sequences come from CD4+ or CD8+ T cells sorted from blood, collected in a trial of the OX40 agonist ivuxolimab. These receptors were taken from an adult with an advanced solid tumor such as melanoma, head and neck, liver or kidney cancer.

The chain couples TRBV19 to TRBJ2-3; TRBD1 matches 7 bases. V lost 4 bases and J lost 2; bases outside the gene matches: 6. The CDR3 has 15 residues. The germline gives CDR1 LNHDA, CDR2 SQIVND (reference sequence). This chain's CDR3 is CASSNRGRTTDTQYF. The CDR3 nucleotides read TGTGCCAGTAGTAACAGGGGCCGAACCACAGATACGCAGTATTTT.

The V gene is TRBV5-1, the J gene TRBJ1-1; D unclear. Between the trimmed V and J ends, which lost 0 bases and 1 base, there was a span of 7 bases. There are 14 residues in the CDR3. The V gene's germline CDR1 is SGHRS and CDR2 YFSETQ. The chain's CDR3 is CASSLAGENTEAFF. The DNA of the CDR3 is TGCGCCAGCAGCTTGGCCGGAGAGAACACTGAAGCTTTCTTT.

The chain uses TRBV2 and TRBJ2-1; 7 nucleotides match TRBD2. Germline V gene sequence: CDR1 SNHLY, CDR2 FYNNEI. The CDR3 totals 16 residues. With 6 bases clipped from V and 7 bases from J, the junction kept 15 bases outside the gene matches. CDR3 region: CASRVPSGASRNEQFF. The CDR3 DNA sequence: TGTGCCAGCAGGGTACCTAGCGGAGCCTCCCGGAATGAGCAGTTCTTC.

The chain uses TRBV18 and TRBJ1-2, with D unresolved. V gave up 5 bases and J gave up 3 bases, with 13 bases separating them. CDR1 is KGHSH and CDR2 is LQKENI in the germline V gene. CDR3 length: 14 amino acids. The CDR3 DNA follows: TGTGCCAGCTCAACTACCTTGGCCGACTATGGCTACACCTTC. Translating it yields CASSTTLADYGYTF.

This clone has more than one count but fewer than ten. The chain carries TRBV10-1 and TRBJ2-7; D uncertain. The ends were cut back, 7 bases at V and 7 bases at J, with 17 bases in the middle. The CDR3 length is 13 residues. Germline V gives CDR1 WNHNN, CDR2 SYGVQD (reference sequence). The CDR3 region has the DNA TGCGCCAGCATAGACGCGGCCACGAAGGAGCAGTACTTC. Translated, it gives CASIDAATKEQYF.

This clone has a single count. This chain uses TRBV5-1 with TRBJ2-7, with 7 bases fitting TRBD2. Germline V gene lookup returns CDR1 SGHRS and CDR2 YFSETQ. This CDR3 is 17 amino acids long. The ends lost 2 bases at V and 6 bases at J; junction bases unmatched: 17. CDR3 residues: CASSFSGPGGGASEQYF. DNA for the CDR3: TGCGCCAGCAGCTTTTCCGGACCGGGGGGTGGGGCGTCCGAGCAGTACTTC.

This sequence joins TRBV5-4 and TRBJ2-1, with 9 positions matching TRBD2. V lost 0 bases to trimming and J lost 7 bases; unmatched junction nucleotides: 8. The CDR3 totals 16 residues. The germline V gene has CDR1 SGHNT and CDR2 YYREEE (reference sequence). CDR3 sequence reads: CASSLESGGLRNEQFF. The CDR3 nucleotides are TGTGCCAGCAGCTTGGAGAGCGGGGGGCTGAGGAATGAGCAGTTCTTC.

The chain links TRBV28 to TRBJ1-1, with D possibly being TRBD1 (6 bases). V lost 3 bases and J lost 11, with 25 bases in between. The germline gives CDR1 MDHEN, CDR2 SYDVKM. The CDR3 has 16 amino acids. CDR3 protein: CASSFLTAGGQHSAFF. Written as DNA, the CDR3 is TGTGCCAGCAGTTTTTTAACGGCCGGGGGCCAACACTCGGCTTTCTTT.

J is TRBJ1-2 and V is TRBV18, with D maybe TRBD1 (5 bases). This CDR3 region has 17 residues. The V end lost 3 bases, the J end lost 0 bases, and 17 bases lay between the germline ends. Germline values: CDR1 KGHSH, CDR2 LQKENI. CDR3 loop: CASSPWSRAPTNYGYTF. Written as DNA, the CDR3 is TGTGCCAGCTCACCGTGGTCCAGGGCCCCTACTAACTATGGCTACACCTTC.

The chain links TRBV5-6 to TRBJ2-7; D might be TRBD1 (6 bases). Trimming shortened V by 1 base and J by 6 bases, and 8 bases separated the two germline ends. CDR1 is SGHDT and CDR2 is YYEEEE in the germline V gene. CDR3 length: 12 residues. CDR3 amino acids: CASSLSGVEQYF. The CDR3 nucleotides are TGTGCCAGCAGCTTGTCAGGGGTCGAGCAGTACTTC.

The chain carries TRBV21-1 and TRBJ2-2; TRBD1 is the table's D call, not checked against the DNA. TRBV21-1 represents a pseudogene. The CDR3 is 17 residues long. DNA of the CDR3: TGTGCCAGCAGCAAATTCAGTCCGGCAGGGCGATCCGGGGAGCTGTTTTTT. Encoded protein: CASSKFSPAGRSGELFF.

In DNA form, the CDR3 reads TGCAGCGACGTCGGGGGGCATTATGGCTACACCTTC. Amino acid sequence: CSDVGGHYGYTF. The genes are TRBV29-1 and TRBJ1-2; tentative D call: TRBD1 (6 bases). The CDR3 runs 12 residues. Germline assignment: CDR1 SQVTM and CDR2 ANQGSEA. Trimming stripped 7 bases from V and 5 bases from J, with 14 bases between.

The chain recombines TRBV6-5 with TRBJ2-7, with D uncertain. V lost 0 bases to trimming and J lost 0 bases, with 6 bases between them. This CDR3 contains 14 residues. The germline V gene encodes CDR1 MNHEY and CDR2 SVGAGI. The CDR3 here is CASSYSASSYEQYF. For the CDR3, the DNA is TGTGCCAGCAGTTACTCGGCTAGCTCCTACGAGCAGTACTTC.

The chain recombines TRBV11-1 with TRBJ1-2; possibly TRBD1 for D (5 bases). Trimming removed 5 bases from V and 3 bases from J, with 13 bases in between. The germline V gene encodes CDR1 SGHAT and CDR2 FQDESV (reference sequence). This CDR3 region has 14 residues. The CDR3 DNA reads as TGTGCCAGCAGCGCAGACAGCAGGGACTATGGCTACACCTTC. It yields the protein CASSADSRDYGYTF.

The gene calls are TRBV2 and TRBJ2-1; 9 bases are a match to TRBD1. Germline values: CDR1 SNHLY, CDR2 FYNNEI. The CDR3 spans 15 residues. The junction had 6 bases not matched to a gene; V was cut back by 4 bases and J by 5 bases. DNA of the CDR3: TGTGCCAGCAGTGTACCGGGACAGGGAAACAATGAGCAGTTCTTC. Translated: CASSVPGQGNNEQFF.

The V and J genes are TRBV7-6 and TRBJ1-5, with D perhaps TRBD1 (5 bases). The V end was cut by 1 base, the J end by 7 bases, with 8 bases between. Germline values: CDR1 SGHVS, CDR2 FNYEAQ. The CDR3 spans 13 residues. CDR3 sequence reads: CASSLGGAQPQHF. The CDR3 DNA sequence: TGTGCCAGCAGCTTAGGAGGGGCCCAGCCCCAGCATTTT.

This clone came up once. The CDR3: CSATSGHEQFF. The CDR3 DNA reads as TGCAGTGCTACTAGTGGCCATGAGCAGTTCTTC. The chain carries TRBV20-1 and TRBJ2-1; D is undetermined. This CDR3 has 11 residues. Germline V gives CDR1 DFQATT, CDR2 SNEGSKA (reference sequence). V lost 4 bases and J lost 8, with 9 bases in between.

The chain combines TRBV20-1 with TRBJ2-1; TRBD2 matches 7 bases. V gave up 1 base and J gave up 10 bases; unmatched junction bases: 1. The CDR3 has 11 amino acids. Germline V gene data show CDR1 as DFQATT and CDR2 as SNEGSKA (reference sequence). The chain's CDR3 is CSARGGGEQFF. The CDR3 nucleotides are TGCAGTGCTAGAGGGGGAGGGGAGCAGTTCTTC.

This chain links TRBV6-1 with TRBJ2-7, with D uncertain. This CDR3 comprises 14 residues. Trimming removed 7 bases at V and 2 bases at J, with 15 bases between. Germline V CDR1 and CDR2: MNHNS, SASEGT. The CDR3: CASTGGSYTYEQYF. The CDR3 nucleotides are TGTGCCAGCACGGGTGGATCTTATACCTACGAGCAGTACTTC.

The V gene is TRBV7-9, the J gene TRBJ1-4; D unresolved. Germline values: CDR1 SEHNR, CDR2 FQNEAQ (reference sequence). The CDR3 contains 13 residues. Trimming took 0 bases from V and 2 from J, leaving 1 base between them. CDR3 residues: CASSLATNEKLFF. The CDR3 bases are TGTGCCAGCAGCTTAGCCACTAATGAAAAACTGTTTTTT. Combining the CDR3 with reference TRBV7-9 and TRBJ1-4 gives the whole variable domain DTGVSQNPRHKITKRGQNVTFRCDPISEHNRLYWYRQTLGQGPEFLTYFQNEAQLEKSRLLSDRFSAERPKGSFSTLEIQRTEQGDSAMYLCASSLATNEKLFFGSGTQLSVL.

The chain combines TRBV28 with TRBJ2-3; 8 bases align to TRBD1. CDR1 is MDHEN, CDR2 SYDVKM, per germline. The ends lost 4 bases at V and 4 bases at J; junction bases unmatched: 7. CDR3 length: 15 amino acids. The CDR3 loop is CASSSPGGLSDTQYF. The CDR3 coding sequence is TGTGCCAGCAGTTCACCAGGGGGCTTATCAGATACGCAGTATTTT. Combining the CDR3 with reference TRBV28 and TRBJ2-3 gives the whole variable domain DVKVTQSSRYLVKRTGEKVFLECVQDMDHENMFWYRQDPGLGLRLIYFSYDVKMKEKGDIPEGYSVSREKKERFSLILESASTNQTSMYLCASSSPGGLSDTQYFGPGTRLTVL.

This clone has just one count. The chain recombines TRBV7-3 with TRBJ2-3; the D gene could be TRBD1 or TRBD2 (5 bases each). The CDR3 is made up of 15 amino acids. In germline, CDR1 is SGHTA, CDR2 FQGTGA. V shed 5 bases and J shed 6 bases, with 18 bases lying between them. As DNA, the CDR3 is TGTGCCAGCAGCCGGGACCTCGGTACTGCGGATACGCAGTATTTT. Translation gives CASSRDLGTADTQYF. Full variable domain (remainder filled in from reference TRBV7-3 and TRBJ2-3): GAGVSQTPSNKVTEKGKYVELRCDPISGHTALYWYRQSLGQGPEFLIYFQGTGAADDSGLPNDRFFAVRPEGSVSTLKIQRTERGDSAVYLCASSRDLGTADTQYFGPGTRLTVL.

The rearrangement joins TRBV6-1 to TRBJ1-4; no clear D. V lost 3 bases and J 13 bases, leaving 12 bases between the germline ends. The CDR3 totals 12 residues. From germline, CDR1 is MNHNS and CDR2 SASEGT. As DNA, the CDR3 is TGTGCCAGCAGTGAGGTTCCTAGAGTACTGTTTTTT. This translates into CASSEVPRVLFF.

This rearrangement joins TRBV28 to TRBJ1-2, with TRBD1 identical over 12 bases. The V segment lost 8 bases and the J segment 4 bases; nucleotides outside the gene matches: 11. The CDR3 extends over 16 amino acids. Germline V CDR1 and CDR2: MDHEN, SYDVKM. This chain's CDR3 is CASAGTGGAGTYGYTF. CDR3 bases: TGTGCCAGCGCCGGGACAGGGGGCGCAGGGACCTATGGCTACACCTTC.

V and J are TRBV5-4 and TRBJ2-5; D perhaps matches TRBD2 (5 bases). CDR1 and CDR2 (germline): SGHNT, YYREEE (reference sequence). Between the trimmed V and J ends, which lost 3 bases and 1 base, there was a span of 10 bases. The CDR3 runs 14 residues. CDR3 sequence: CASSSKAVQETQYF. In nucleotides, the CDR3 is TGTGCCAGCAGCTCAAAAGCGGTCCAAGAGACCCAGTACTTC.

The chain employs TRBV5-1 and TRBJ2-7; 7 bases are shared with TRBD1. The germline CDR1 and CDR2 sequences are SGHRS and YFSETQ. The CDR3 covers 15 residues. Unmatched junction bases numbered 11, after V lost 4 bases and J lost 4 bases. CDR3: CASSLAGTANYEQYF. In DNA form, the CDR3 reads TGCGCCAGCAGCCTTGCCGGGACAGCAAATTACGAGCAGTACTTC.

This clone has only a few counts. The chain employs TRBV2 and TRBJ2-5; 9 bases match TRBD2. Germline V lookup: CDR1 SNHLY, CDR2 FYNNEI. J was trimmed by 5 bases and V by 8 bases; bases with no gene match: 15. CDR3 size: 16 residues. This CDR3 is CASVAGVERGSETQYF. CDR3 in DNA: TGTGCCAGCGTAGCGGGAGTAGAAAGGGGGAGTGAGACCCAGTACTTC. Drawing the rest from reference TRBV2 and TRBJ2-5, the complete variable domain is EPEVTQTPSHQVTQMGQEVILRCVPISNHLYFYWYRQILGQKVEFLVSFYNNEISEKSEIFDDQFSVERPDGSNFTLKIRSTKLEDSAMYFCASVAGVERGSETQYFGPGTRLLVL.

CDR3 DNA: TGTGCCAGCAGTCCCTTACAGGGGGTTCCCTCTGGAAACACCATATATTTT. Its protein product is CASSPLQGVPSGNTIYF. This sequence joins TRBV27 and TRBJ1-3; 8 nucleotides line up with TRBD1. The CDR3 has 17 residues. With V trimmed by 5 bases and J by 0 bases, 9 bases remained unmatched. The germline V gene has CDR1 MNHEY and CDR2 SMNVEV (reference sequence).

V gene TRBV6-1 combines with J gene TRBJ2-7; 9 bases are shared with TRBD1. The CDR3 consists of 16 residues. V was clipped by 3 bases and J by 3 bases; unmatched bases: 9. Germline loops: CDR1 MNHNS, CDR2 SASEGT. The CDR3 DNA reads as TGTGCCAGCAGTGATGAATTGGGGACAGGGCACTACGAGCAGTACTTC. Protein product: CASSDELGTGHYEQYF.